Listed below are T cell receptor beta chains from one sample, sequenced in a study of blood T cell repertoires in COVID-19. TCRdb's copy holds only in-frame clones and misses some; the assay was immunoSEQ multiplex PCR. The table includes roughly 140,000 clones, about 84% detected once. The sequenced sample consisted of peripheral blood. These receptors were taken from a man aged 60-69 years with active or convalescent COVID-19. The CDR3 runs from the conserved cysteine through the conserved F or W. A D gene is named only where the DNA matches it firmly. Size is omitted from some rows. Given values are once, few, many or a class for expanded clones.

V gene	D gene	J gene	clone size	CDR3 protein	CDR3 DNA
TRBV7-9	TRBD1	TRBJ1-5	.	CASSPTGTQPQHF	TGTGCCAGCAGCCCGACAGGGACGCAGCCCCAGCATTTT
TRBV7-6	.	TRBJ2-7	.	CASSLVRGSENVNF	TGTGCCAGCAGCTTGGTACGGGGATCAGAGAACGTCAACTTC
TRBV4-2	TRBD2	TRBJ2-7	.	CASSQDLAGSYEQYF	TGTGCCAGCAGCCAAGATCTAGCGGGTAGCTACGAGCAGTACTTC
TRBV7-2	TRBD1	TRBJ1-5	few	CASSSEPGGQPQHF	TGTGCCAGCAGCTCCGAACCAGGGGGTCAGCCCCAGCATTTT
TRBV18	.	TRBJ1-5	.	CASSPAIEENQPQHF	TGTGCCAGCTCACCAGCGATAGAGGAGAATCAGCCCCAGCATTTT
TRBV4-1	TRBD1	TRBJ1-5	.	CASSQEGTVNQPQHF	TGCGCCAGCAGCCAAGAGGGGACAGTCAATCAGCCCCAGCATTTT
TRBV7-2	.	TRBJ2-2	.	CASSDQAGSITGELFF	TGTGCCAGCAGCGATCAGGCCGGGAGTATCACCGGGGAGCTGTTTTTT
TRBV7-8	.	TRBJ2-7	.	CASSFLRTERHPYEQYF	TGTGCCAGCAGCTTCTTGAGGACAGAGCGTCATCCGTACGAGCAGTACTTC
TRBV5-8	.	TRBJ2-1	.	CASGGWQSYNEQFF	TGTGCCAGCGGCGGATGGCAGTCCTACAATGAGCAGTTCTTC
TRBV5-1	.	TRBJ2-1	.	CASSLEGLLVSAEQFF	TGCGCCAGCAGCTTGGAAGGCCTGCTAGTATCAGCTGAGCAGTTCTTC
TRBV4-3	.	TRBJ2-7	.	CASSQDRDTTYEQYF	TGCGCCAGCAGCCAAGACCGGGACACTACCTACGAGCAGTACTTC
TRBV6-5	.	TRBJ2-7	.	CASLRSGHSYEQYF	TGTGCCAGCCTGAGATCGGGACACTCCTACGAGCAGTACTTC
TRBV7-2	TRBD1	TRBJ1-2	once	CASSLQGGGYTF	TGTGCCAGCAGCCTACAGGGGGGCGGCTACACCTTC
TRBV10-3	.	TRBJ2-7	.	CAISDVGRNSYEQYF	TGTGCCATCAGTGATGTAGGCAGGAACTCCTACGAGCAGTACTTC
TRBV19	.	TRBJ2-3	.	CASRVDTSTDTQYF	TGTGCCAGTAGAGTTGACACTAGCACAGATACGCAGTATTTT
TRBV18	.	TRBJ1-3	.	CASSPTGTGNTIYF	TGTGCCAGCTCACCAACAGGGACTGGAAACACCATATATTTT
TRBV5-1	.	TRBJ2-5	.	CASSSGLWSGTRETQYF	TGCGCCAGCAGCTCGGGTTTGTGGTCCGGAACAAGAGAGACCCAGTACTTC
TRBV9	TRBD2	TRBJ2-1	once	CASSGELSGTSYNEQFF	TGTGCCAGCAGCGGAGAACTTAGCGGGACGTCCTACAATGAGCAGTTCTTC
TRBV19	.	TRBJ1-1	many	CASSPRGGEAFF	TGTGCCAGTAGTCCCCGAGGGGGTGAAGCTTTCTTT
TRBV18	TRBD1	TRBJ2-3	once	CASSPPPGQGRSWTQYF	TGTGCCAGCTCACCACCCCCCGGACAGGGCCGGTCTTGGACGCAGTATTTT
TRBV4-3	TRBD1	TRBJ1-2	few	CASSQAATGRWYGYTF	TGCGCCAGCAGCCAAGCGGCGACAGGGAGATGGTATGGCTACACCTTC
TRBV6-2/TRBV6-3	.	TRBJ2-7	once	CASSVGAAGHYEQYF	TGTGCCAGCAGTGTAGGTGCGGCAGGACACTACGAGCAGTACTTC
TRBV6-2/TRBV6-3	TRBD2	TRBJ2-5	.	CASSHLGTSGLEETQYF	TGTGCCAGCAGTCACCTCGGGACTAGCGGGCTTGAAGAGACCCAGTACTTC
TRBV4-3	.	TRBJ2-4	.	CASSQARLQGRKNIQYF	TGCGCCAGCAGCCAAGCCCGCCTACAGGGGAGGAAAAACATTCAGTACTTC
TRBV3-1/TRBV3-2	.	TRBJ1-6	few	CASSQGDSPLHF	TGTGCCAGCAGCCAAGGAGATTCACCCCTCCACTTT
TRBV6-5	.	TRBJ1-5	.	CASSRTASNQPQHF	TGTGCCAGCAGTCGGACTGCGAGCAATCAGCCCCAGCATTTT
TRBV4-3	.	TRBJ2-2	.	CASSQGQGGVWHTGELFF	TGCGCCAGCAGCCAAGGACAGGGAGGAGTGTGGCACACCGGGGAGCTGTTTTTT
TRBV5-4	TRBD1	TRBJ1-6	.	CASSKPGQGENSPLHF	TGTGCCAGCAGCAAACCGGGACAGGGGGAAAATTCACCCCTCCACTTT
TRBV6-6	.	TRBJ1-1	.	CASKRGQHEAFF	TGTGCCAGCAAAAGAGGGCAGCACGAAGCTTTCTTT
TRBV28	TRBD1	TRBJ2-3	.	CASHRDRITDTQYF	TGTGCCAGCCACCGGGACAGGATCACAGATACGCAGTATTTT
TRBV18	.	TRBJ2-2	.	CASSPSVELFF	TGTGCCAGCTCACCGTCCGTGGAGCTGTTTTTT
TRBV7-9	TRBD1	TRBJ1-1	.	CASSSPRTGVNTEAFF	TGTGCCAGCAGCAGCCCAAGGACAGGAGTGAACACTGAAGCTTTCTTT
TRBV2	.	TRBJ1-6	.	CASSVRAWDSPLHF	TGTGCCAGCAGTGTGCGAGCGTGGGATTCACCCCTCCACTTT
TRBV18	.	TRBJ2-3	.	CASSQMRGNGADTQYF	TGTGCCAGCTCACAAATGAGGGGGAATGGGGCAGATACGCAGTATTTT
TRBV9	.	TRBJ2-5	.	CASSVLGGGETQYF	TGTGCCAGCAGCGTACTGGGGGGAGGAGAGACCCAGTACTTC
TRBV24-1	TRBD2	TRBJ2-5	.	CATSDPSGGRLETQYF	TGTGCCACCAGTGATCCCTCGGGCGGGAGGTTGGAGACCCAGTACTTC
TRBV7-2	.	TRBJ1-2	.	CASSLVQVPNYGYTF	TGTGCCAGCAGCTTAGTCCAGGTTCCTAACTATGGCTACACCTTC
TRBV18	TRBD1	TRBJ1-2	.	CASSQGQDNGYTF	TGTGCCAGCTCACAGGGACAGGACAATGGCTACACCTTC
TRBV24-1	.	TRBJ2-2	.	CATSDPARQETRGELFF	TGTGCCACCAGTGACCCCGCGAGACAGGAGACAAGGGGGGAGCTGTTTTTT
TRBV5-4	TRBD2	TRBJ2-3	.	CASSLAGVATDTQYF	TGTGCCAGCAGCTTAGCGGGAGTTGCGACAGATACGCAGTATTTT
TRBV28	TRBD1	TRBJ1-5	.	CASSSTRQGGNSNQPQHF	TGTGCCAGCAGTTCCACCCGACAGGGAGGAAATAGCAATCAGCCCCAGCATTTT
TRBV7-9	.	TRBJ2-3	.	CASSLGLSTDTQYF	TGTGCCAGCAGCTTGGGACTTAGCACAGATACGCAGTATTTT
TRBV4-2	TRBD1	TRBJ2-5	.	CASSQRSQGAGETQYF	TGTGCCAGCAGCCAACGGAGTCAGGGGGCCGGGGAGACCCAGTACTTC
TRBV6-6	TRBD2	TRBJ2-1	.	CASEDTGGQSTGEQFF	TGTGCCAGTGAGGACACGGGGGGTCAAAGCACAGGTGAGCAGTTCTTC
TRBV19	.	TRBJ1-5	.	CASSIASYQPQHF	TGTGCCAGTAGTATAGCGAGCTATCAGCCCCAGCATTTT
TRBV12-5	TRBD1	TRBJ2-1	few	CASGLTSGQGGYNEQFF	TGTGCTAGTGGTTTGACCTCGGGACAGGGGGGATACAATGAGCAGTTCTTC